The present T cell receptor beta chain was sequenced within a study of CD8 T cells in ankylosing spondylitis. Preparation of TCR beta libraries was done by quantitative 5'-RACE with molecular barcodes. TCRdb redid the calling of the 5' RACE reads with MiXCR, one entry per CDR3 protein. The sample contains 380,000 or so distinct CDR3 sequences, about 20% of which appear only once. Germline V gene sequence: CDR1 MNHNS, CDR2 SASEGT. The V gene end was trimmed by 8 bases and the J gene end by 2 bases; junction bases not matched to a gene: 15. There are 16 residues in the CDR3. Overall study findings and caveats: A TCR beta motif of 7 or 8 highly homologous variants appeared characteristic of ankylosing spondylitis blood. Disease-linked clones reportedly concentrated significantly in matched ankylosing spondylitis synovial fluid.

This clonotype has just a few counts. Its antigen is as yet unknown. The source material was blood, either unsorted or a sorted T cell fraction (not recorded which). V gene TRBV6-1 combines with J gene TRBJ2-7; 7 bases match TRBD1. The receptor comes from a male donor with ankylosing spondylitis or in good health (not recorded which). The CDR3 nucleotides are TGTGCCAGCCCTCGGAAGGGATTTACAGGGGCCTACGAGCAGTACTTC. It encodes CASPRKGFTGAYEQYF.